This TCR beta chain was recovered during a study of cytomegalovirus exposure and HLA in healthy donors. It was with 60 Vbeta and 13 Jbeta primers that the PCR ran. This table comes from immunoSEQ multiplex PCR, and its TCRdb copy is limited to in-frame clones, with some not included. The sample totals under 65,000 clones. The V gene's germline CDR1 is GTSNPN and CDR2 SVGIG (reference sequence). V trimming: 1 base; J trimming: 5 bases; junction bases outside the gene matches: 3. The CDR3 runs to 13 residues. The rearrangement uses TRBV30 and TRBJ2-5, with 8 bases lining up with TRBD1. The TCR originated in a woman under 40 in good health and CMV-seropositive. The source material was PBMCs. The chain's CDR3 is CAWSATGVETQYF. CDR3 in DNA: TGTGCCTGGAGTGCGACAGGGGTGGAGACCCAGTACTTC. The complete variable domain, with remaining parts taken from reference TRBV30 and TRBJ2-5, reads SQTIHQWPATLVQPVGSPLSLECTVEGTSNPNLYWYRQAAGRGLQLLFYSVGIGQISSEVPQNLSASRPQDRQFILSSKKLLLSDSGFYLCAWSATGVETQYFGPGTRLLVL.